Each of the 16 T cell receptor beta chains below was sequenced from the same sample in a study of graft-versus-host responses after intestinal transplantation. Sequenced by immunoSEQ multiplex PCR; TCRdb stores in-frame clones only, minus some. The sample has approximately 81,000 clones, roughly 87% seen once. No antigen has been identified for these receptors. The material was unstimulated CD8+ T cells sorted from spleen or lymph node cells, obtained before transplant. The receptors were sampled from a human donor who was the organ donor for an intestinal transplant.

CDR3 DNA sequence: TGTGCCAGCACCCCTTCGGGGGTGACGGCTGAAGCTTTCTTT. It codes for CASTPSGVTAEAFF. The chain employs TRBV28 and TRBJ1-1, with D tentatively TRBD1 (5 bases). CDR3 size: 14 residues. V was cut by 7 bases and J by 6 bases, with 18 bases left in between. Germline assignment: CDR1 MDHEN and CDR2 SYDVKM.

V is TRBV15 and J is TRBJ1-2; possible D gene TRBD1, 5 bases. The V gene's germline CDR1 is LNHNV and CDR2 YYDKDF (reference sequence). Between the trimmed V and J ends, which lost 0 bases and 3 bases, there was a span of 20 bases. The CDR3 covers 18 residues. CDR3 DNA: TGTGCCACCAGCAGAGATGACAGAGAGAGTCTCAGAGACTATGGCTACACCTTC. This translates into CATSRDDRESLRDYGYTF.

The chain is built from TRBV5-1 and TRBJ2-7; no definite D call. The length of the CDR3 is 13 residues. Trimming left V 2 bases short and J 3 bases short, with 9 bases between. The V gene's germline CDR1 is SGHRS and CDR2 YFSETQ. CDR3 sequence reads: CASSFGVYYEQYF. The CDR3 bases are TGCGCCAGCAGCTTTGGGGTGTACTACGAGCAGTACTTC.

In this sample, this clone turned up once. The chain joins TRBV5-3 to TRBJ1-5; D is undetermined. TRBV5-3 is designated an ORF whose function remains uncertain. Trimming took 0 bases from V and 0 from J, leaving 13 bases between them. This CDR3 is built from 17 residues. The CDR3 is CARSLVSRGYSNQPQHF. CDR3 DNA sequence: TGTGCCAGAAGCTTGGTATCACGGGGATATAGCAATCAGCCCCAGCATTTT.

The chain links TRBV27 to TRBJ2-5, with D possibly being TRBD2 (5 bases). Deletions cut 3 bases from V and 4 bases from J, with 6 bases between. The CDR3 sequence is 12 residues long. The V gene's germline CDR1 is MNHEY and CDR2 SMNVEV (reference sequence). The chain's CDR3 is CASSFAGETQYF. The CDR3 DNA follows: TGTGCCAGCAGTTTTGCGGGAGAGACCCAGTACTTC.

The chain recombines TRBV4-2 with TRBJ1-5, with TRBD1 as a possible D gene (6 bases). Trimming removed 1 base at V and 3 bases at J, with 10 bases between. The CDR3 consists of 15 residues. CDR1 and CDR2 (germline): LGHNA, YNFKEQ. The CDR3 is CASSQAGGLNQPQHF. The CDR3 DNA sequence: TGTGCCAGCAGCCAAGCTGGGGGCCTCAATCAGCCCCAGCATTTT.

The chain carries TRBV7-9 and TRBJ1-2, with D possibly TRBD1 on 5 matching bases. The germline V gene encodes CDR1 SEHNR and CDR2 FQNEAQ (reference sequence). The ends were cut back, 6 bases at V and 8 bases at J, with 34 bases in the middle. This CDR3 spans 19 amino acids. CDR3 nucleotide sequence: TGTGCCAGCAGTCGACCGGTGGGGGATTCGGAAAAAAAAGACGGCGGCTACACCTTC. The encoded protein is CASSRPVGDSEKKDGGYTF.

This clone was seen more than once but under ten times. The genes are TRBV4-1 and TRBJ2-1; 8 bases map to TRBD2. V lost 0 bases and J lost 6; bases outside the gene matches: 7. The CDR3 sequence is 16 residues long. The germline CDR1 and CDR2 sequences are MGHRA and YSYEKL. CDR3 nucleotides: TGCGCCAGCAGCCAAGATGCGGGGGGTTTCTTCAATGAGCAGTTCTTC. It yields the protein CASSQDAGGFFNEQFF.

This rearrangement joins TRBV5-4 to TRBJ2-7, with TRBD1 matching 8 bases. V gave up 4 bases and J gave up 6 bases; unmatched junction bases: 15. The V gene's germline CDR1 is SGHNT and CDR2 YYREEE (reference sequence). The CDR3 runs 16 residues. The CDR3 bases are TGTGCCAGCAGCAACCCCCCGGTGACAGGGGCAGGCGAGCAGTACTTC. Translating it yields CASSNPPVTGAGEQYF.

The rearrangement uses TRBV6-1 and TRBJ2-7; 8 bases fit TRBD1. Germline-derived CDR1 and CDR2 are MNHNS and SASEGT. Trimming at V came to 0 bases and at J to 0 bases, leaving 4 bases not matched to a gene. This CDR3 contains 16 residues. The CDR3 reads CASSEATGTGSYEQYF. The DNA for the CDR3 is TGTGCCAGCAGTGAAGCGACGGGGACAGGCTCCTACGAGCAGTACTTC.

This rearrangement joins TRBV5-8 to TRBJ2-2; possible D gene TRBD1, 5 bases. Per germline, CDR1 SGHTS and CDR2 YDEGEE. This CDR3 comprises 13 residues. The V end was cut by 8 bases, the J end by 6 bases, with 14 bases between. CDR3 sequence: CARGQTHAGELFF. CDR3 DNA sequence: TGTGCCAGAGGACAAACTCACGCCGGGGAGCTGTTTTTT.

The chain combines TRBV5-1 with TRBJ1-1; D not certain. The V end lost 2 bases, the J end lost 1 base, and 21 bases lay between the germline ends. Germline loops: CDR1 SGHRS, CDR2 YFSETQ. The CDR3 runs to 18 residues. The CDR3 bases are TGCGCCAGCAGCTTATTCGACAATGAGGATCCCAAGAACACTGAAGCTTTCTTT. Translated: CASSLFDNEDPKNTEAFF.

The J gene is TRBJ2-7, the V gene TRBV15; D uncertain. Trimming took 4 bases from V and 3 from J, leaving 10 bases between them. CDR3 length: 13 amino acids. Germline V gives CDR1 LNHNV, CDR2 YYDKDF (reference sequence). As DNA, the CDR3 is TGTGCCACCAGCATATCGTCCAGCTACGAGCAGTACTTC. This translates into CATSISSSYEQYF.

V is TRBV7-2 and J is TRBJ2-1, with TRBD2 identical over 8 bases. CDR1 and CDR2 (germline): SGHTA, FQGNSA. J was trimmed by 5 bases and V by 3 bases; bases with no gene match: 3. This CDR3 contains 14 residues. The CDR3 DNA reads TGTGCCAGCAGCTTTAGCGGGGTCGACAATGAGCAGTTCTTC. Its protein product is CASSFSGVDNEQFF.

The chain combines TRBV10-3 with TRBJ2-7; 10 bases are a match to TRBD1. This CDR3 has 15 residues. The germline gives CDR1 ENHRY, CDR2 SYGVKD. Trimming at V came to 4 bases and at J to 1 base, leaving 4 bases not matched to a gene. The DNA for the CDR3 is TGTGCCATCAGTGGTAGACAGGGGGCTTCCTACGAGCAGTACTTC. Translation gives CAISGRQGASYEQYF.

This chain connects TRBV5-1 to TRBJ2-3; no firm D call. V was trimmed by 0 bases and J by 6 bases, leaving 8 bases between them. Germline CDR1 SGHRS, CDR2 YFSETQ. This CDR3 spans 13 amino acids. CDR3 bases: TGCGCCAGCAGCTTGGTGGCGGAGGATACGCAGTATTTT. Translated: CASSLVAEDTQYF.